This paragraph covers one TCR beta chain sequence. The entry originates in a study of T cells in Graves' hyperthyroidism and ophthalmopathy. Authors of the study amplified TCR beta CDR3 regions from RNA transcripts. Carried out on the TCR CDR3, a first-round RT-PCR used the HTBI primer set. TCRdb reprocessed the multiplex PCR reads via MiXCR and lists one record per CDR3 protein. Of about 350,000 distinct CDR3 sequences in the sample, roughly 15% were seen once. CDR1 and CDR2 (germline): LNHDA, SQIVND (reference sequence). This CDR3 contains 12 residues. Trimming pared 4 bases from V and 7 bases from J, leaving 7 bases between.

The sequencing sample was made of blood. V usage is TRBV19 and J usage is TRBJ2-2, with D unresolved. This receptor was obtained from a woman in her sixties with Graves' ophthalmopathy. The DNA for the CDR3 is TGTGCCAGTAGTAGCGGCAGCGGGGAGCTGTTTTTT. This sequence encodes CASSSGSGELFF.